This T cell receptor (beta chain) was sequenced during a study of memory CD8 T cells in hepatitis C reinfection. Broader study findings: Five donors were too few for definitive public clonotype conclusions.

The CDR3 runs 14 residues. Per germline, CDR1 SEHNR and CDR2 FQNEAQ (reference sequence). Trimming removed 5 bases from V and 4 bases from J; junction bases left unmatched: 4. Time point here: late/post reinfection, 12 to 24 weeks after detection. No in vitro expansion preceded TCR sequencing of the sorted cells. The table lists this clone with a count of one. Its antigen is as yet unknown. Using immunoSEQ multiplex PCR, the repertoire was profiled, and TCRdb retains in-frame clones only, with some absent. The sample lists 46,000 or so clones, roughly 89% occurring once. The sequenced sample consisted of naive CD8+ T cells sorted from blood. The source of this sequence is a man aged 18 to 30 with hepatitis C virus infection. The J gene is TRBJ2-2, the V gene TRBV7-9; 7 positions agree with TRBD2. CDR3 in DNA: TGTGCCAGCAGCGTGACTAGCAGCACCGGGGAGCTGTTTTTT. Translated, it gives CASSVTSSTGELFF.